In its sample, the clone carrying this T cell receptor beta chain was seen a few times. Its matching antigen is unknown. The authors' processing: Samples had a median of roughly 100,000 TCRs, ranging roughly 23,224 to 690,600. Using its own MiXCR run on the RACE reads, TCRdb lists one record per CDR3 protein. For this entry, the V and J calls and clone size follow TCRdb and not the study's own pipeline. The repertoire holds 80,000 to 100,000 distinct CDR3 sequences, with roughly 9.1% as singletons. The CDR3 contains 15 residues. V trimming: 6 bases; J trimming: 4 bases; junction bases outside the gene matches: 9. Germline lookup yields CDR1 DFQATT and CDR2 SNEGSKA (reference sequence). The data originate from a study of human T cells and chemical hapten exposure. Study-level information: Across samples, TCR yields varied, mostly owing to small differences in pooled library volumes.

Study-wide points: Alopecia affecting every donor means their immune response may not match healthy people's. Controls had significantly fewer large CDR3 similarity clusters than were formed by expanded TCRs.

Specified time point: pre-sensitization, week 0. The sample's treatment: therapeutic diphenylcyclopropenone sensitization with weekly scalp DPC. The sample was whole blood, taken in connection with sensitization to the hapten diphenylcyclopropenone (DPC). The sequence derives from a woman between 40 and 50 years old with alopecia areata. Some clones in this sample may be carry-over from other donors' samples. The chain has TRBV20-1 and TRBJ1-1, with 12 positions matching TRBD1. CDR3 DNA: TGCAGTGCGGGGGGGACAGGGGGCCAGGGCACTGAAGCTTTCTTT. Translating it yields CSAGGTGGQGTEAFF.